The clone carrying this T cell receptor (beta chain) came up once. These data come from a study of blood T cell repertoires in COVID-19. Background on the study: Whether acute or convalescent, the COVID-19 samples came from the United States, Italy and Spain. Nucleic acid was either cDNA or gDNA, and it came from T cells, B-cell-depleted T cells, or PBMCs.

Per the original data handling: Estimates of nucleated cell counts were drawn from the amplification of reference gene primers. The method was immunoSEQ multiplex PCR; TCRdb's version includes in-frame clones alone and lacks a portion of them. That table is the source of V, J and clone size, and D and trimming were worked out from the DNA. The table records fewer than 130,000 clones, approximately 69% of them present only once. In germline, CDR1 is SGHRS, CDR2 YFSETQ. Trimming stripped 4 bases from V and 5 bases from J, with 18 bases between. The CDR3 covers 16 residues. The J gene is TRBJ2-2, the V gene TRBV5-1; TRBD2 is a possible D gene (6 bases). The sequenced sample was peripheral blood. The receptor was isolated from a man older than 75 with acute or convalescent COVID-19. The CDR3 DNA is TGCGCCAGCAGCCCTAGGACACTAGCTGGGACCGGGGAGCTGTTTTTT. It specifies CASSPRTLAGTGELFF.